This is a list of T cell receptor beta chains from one sample in a study of T cells after yellow fever vaccination. TCRdb recomputed calls from the 5' RACE reads with MiXCR, one row per CDR3 protein. The data hold approximately 550,000 distinct CDR3 sequences, with 15% to 20% observed a single time. The specimen comprised PBMCs, sampled 15 days after the yellow fever booster vaccination. Source of these receptors: a man aged 25-45 years who received the YFV17D yellow fever vaccine. The CDR3 runs from the conserved cysteine through the conserved F or W. D genes are given only for firm matches. The size entry is marked missing in some rows and otherwise reads once, few, many or a size class.

V	size	J	D	length	DNA	CDR3
TRBV6-1	.	TRBJ2-3	.	13	TGTGCCAGCAGGGGAGACCTGCCAGATACGCAGTATTTT	CASRGDLPDTQYF
TRBV11-2	few	TRBJ2-1	.	17	TGTGCCAGCAGCTTTGACCGCGAAGGTCCTTCGAACAATGAGCAGTTCTTC	CASSFDREGPSNNEQFF
TRBV7-9	.	TRBJ2-5	.	17	TGTGCCAGCAGCCCCGGTGTTTGGGACCCCGGGCAGGAGACCCAGTACTTC	CASSPGVWDPGQETQYF
TRBV30	few	TRBJ2-3	.	12	TGTGCCTGGAGTGTACCGAGGAATACGCAGTATTTT	CAWSVPRNTQYF
TRBV4-3	.	TRBJ2-2	.	16	TGCGCCAGCAGCCAAGGGTACGGGAGTATCACCGGGGAGCTGTTTTTT	CASSQGYGSITGELFF
TRBV7-8	few	TRBJ2-2	TRBD2	17	TGTGCCAGCAGCTTTGGGAGGACTAGCGGGTTACCCGGGGAGCTGTTTTTT	CASSFGRTSGLPGELFF
TRBV12-3/TRBV12-4	.	TRBJ2-2	.	14	TGTGCCAGTAGGATCCTGGCGAACACCGGGGAGCTGTTTTTT	CASRILANTGELFF
TRBV12-3/TRBV12-4	few	TRBJ1-1	.	13	TGTGCCAGCACCCTGGGGAGTGGGGCTGGAGCTTTCTTT	CASTLGSGAGAFF
TRBV12-3/TRBV12-4	few	TRBJ1-3	.	14	TGTGCCAGCACCCCGAAGGGGGGAAGAAACACCATATATTTT	CASTPKGGRNTIYF
TRBV6-1	few	TRBJ2-7	.	12	TGTGCCAGCAGGAAGGAGACCTACGAGCAGTACTTC	CASRKETYEQYF
TRBV12-3/TRBV12-4	.	TRBJ2-2	.	14	TGTGCCAGCAGTCAGGAGGACGGGTTCGGGGAGCTGTTTTTT	CASSQEDGFGELFF
TRBV5-1	.	TRBJ2-2	TRBD2	17	TGCGCCAGCAGCCCCGGGACTAGCGGGATTTTTATCGGGGAGCTGTTTTTT	CASSPGTSGIFIGELFF
TRBV15	few	TRBJ1-3	.	15	TGTGCCACCAGCAGAGATCCAGGGCCTGGAAACACCATATATTTT	CATSRDPGPGNTIYF
TRBV11-2	few	TRBJ2-5	.	14	TGTGCCAGCAGCTTAGCGGCTCAAGGGGAGACCCAGTACTTC	CASSLAAQGETQYF
TRBV7-6	few	TRBJ2-1	.	15	TGTGCCAGCAGCTTCGCAGAGTCTGTCTACAATGAGCAGTTCTTC	CASSFAESVYNEQFF
TRBV5-1	few	TRBJ2-1	TRBD1	13	TGCGCCAGCAGCCCGGACAGGGTCAATGAGCAGTTCTTC	CASSPDRVNEQFF
TRBV29-1	few	TRBJ2-5	TRBD2	14	TGCAGCGTGGGTCCTAGCGGAAAGGGGGAGACCCAGTACTTC	CSVGPSGKGETQYF
TRBV20-1	.	TRBJ2-1	.	15	TGCAGTGCTGCCTCCGGGACCCTCATATCCCATGAGCAGTTCTTC	CSAASGTLISHEQFF
TRBV12-3/TRBV12-4	few	TRBJ2-7	TRBD1	12	TGTGCCAGCAGTACGACAGGGCTCGAGCAGTACTTC	CASSTTGLEQYF
TRBV5-1	.	TRBJ2-3	TRBD2	18	TGCGCCAGCAGCTTAAAACTAGCGGGAGGACTTAGCACAGATACGCAGTATTTT	CASSLKLAGGLSTDTQYF
TRBV7-9	few	TRBJ2-2	.	13	TGTGCCAGCAGCCCAGGTCCAAGGTTGGAGCTGTTTTTT	CASSPGPRLELFF
TRBV7-2	many	TRBJ2-7	.	12	TGTGCCAGCAGCCCCGGCGTGGGGGAGCAGTACTTC	CASSPGVGEQYF
TRBV14	few	TRBJ2-1	.	12	TGTGCCAGCAGCGCTCAGGGAGATGAGCAGTTCTTC	CASSAQGDEQFF
TRBV29-1	few	TRBJ2-4	.	12	TGCAGCGTTGTAGCCCCCGCGAACATTCAGTACTTC	CSVVAPANIQYF
TRBV7-2	few	TRBJ2-6	.	15	TGTGCCAGCAGCTTCGTAAGCTCTGGGGCCAACGTCCTGACTTTC	CASSFVSSGANVLTF
TRBV27	few	TRBJ2-7	.	16	TGTGCCAGCAGTCCATTTGAAGGGGGGAGATTCTACGAGCAGTACTTC	CASSPFEGGRFYEQYF
TRBV7-9	few	TRBJ2-2	.	14	TGTGCCAGCAGCTTCAAACCACAGGGCGGGGAGCTGTTTTTT	CASSFKPQGGELFF
TRBV6-2/TRBV6-3	.	TRBJ2-7	.	13	TGTGCCAGCAGCCGTAACCTTGCCTACGAGCAGTACTTC	CASSRNLAYEQYF
TRBV7-2	.	TRBJ2-5	TRBD2	15	TGTGCCAGCAGCTTATGGGGGGGGGGGCAAGAGACCCAGTACTTC	CASSLWGGGQETQYF
TRBV5-1	few	TRBJ1-4	TRBD1	15	TGCGCCAGCAGCCCCTTGGGGACAGGGGTGGAAAAACTGTTTTTT	CASSPLGTGVEKLFF
TRBV20-1	few	TRBJ1-2	.	16	TGCAGTGCTAGAGAGCCGAACACAGGGCGCCTGGATGGCTACACCTTC	CSAREPNTGRLDGYTF
TRBV10-2	.	TRBJ2-1	TRBD1	15	TGCGCCAGCAGTCTCGGGACAGGGGGCCGTAATGAGCAGTTCTTC	CASSLGTGGRNEQFF
TRBV20-1	.	TRBJ1-2	.	16	TGCAGTGCTAGAGACGGGATGGTGGGATCTGGTAATGGCTACACCTTC	CSARDGMVGSGNGYTF
TRBV11-2	.	TRBJ2-1	TRBD2	17	TGTGCCAGCAGCTTAGCTCTGATTGCGGGAGGAGCTAATGAGCAGTTCTTC	CASSLALIAGGANEQFF
TRBV7-2	.	TRBJ2-5	TRBD1	15	TGTGCCAGCAGCTTAGGGGACAGAAACAAAGAGACCCAGTACTTC	CASSLGDRNKETQYF
TRBV12-3/TRBV12-4	few	TRBJ1-5	TRBD1	15	TGTGCCAGCAGTTTTACCAGGGGGGTCAATCAGCCCCAGCATTTT	CASSFTRGVNQPQHF
TRBV6-5	few	TRBJ2-7	.	14	TGTGCCAGCAGTTATAGGCAGGGCCCTTACGAGCAGTACTTC	CASSYRQGPYEQYF
TRBV2	few	TRBJ2-7	.	12	TGTGCCATCCAGGGGGAGGGATACGAGCAGTACTTC	CAIQGEGYEQYF
TRBV6-1	few	TRBJ2-7	TRBD1	14	TGTGCCAGCAGTGGATCGACAGGGTCCTACGAGCAGTACTTC	CASSGSTGSYEQYF
TRBV20-1	.	TRBJ2-7	TRBD2	15	TGCAGTGCTAGGCAAGCTAGCGGGAGGCCCGACGAGCAGTACTTC	CSARQASGRPDEQYF
TRBV6-5	.	TRBJ1-6	TRBD1	14	TGTGCCAGCAGTTACGGGCGGACAGGTTCACCCCTCCACTTT	CASSYGRTGSPLHF
TRBV7-6	.	TRBJ2-3	.	14	TGTGCCAGCAGCTTAGGAGGGCTGCCAGATACGCAGTATTTT	CASSLGGLPDTQYF
TRBV15	.	TRBJ2-1	TRBD2	14	TGTGCCACCACTAGACTAGCGGGAGACTTTGAGCAGTTCTTC	CATTRLAGDFEQFF
TRBV28	few	TRBJ2-7	.	13	TGTGCCAGCAGTTATTTAACCGCCTACGAGCAGTACTTC	CASSYLTAYEQYF
TRBV4-3	few	TRBJ2-2	.	16	TGCGCCAGCAGCCAAGGCCCAGGTCTAGGCACCGGGGAGCTGTTTTTT	CASSQGPGLGTGELFF
TRBV5-5	.	TRBJ2-1	TRBD2	17	TGTGCCAGCAGCCTAATTGGGGGACTAAGCTCCTACAATGAGCAGTTCTTC	CASSLIGGLSSYNEQFF
TRBV7-8	few	TRBJ2-5	TRBD1	14	TGTGCCAGCAGGGAGAACAGGGGCCAAGAGACCCAGTACTTC	CASRENRGQETQYF
TRBV6-1	.	TRBJ2-1	TRBD2	13	TGTGCCAGCACTAGCGGTACCTACAATGAGCAGTTCTTC	CASTSGTYNEQFF
TRBV20-1	.	TRBJ1-5	TRBD1	15	TGCAGTGCTAAGGAGGGGACAGTGGACAATCAGCCCCAGCATTTT	CSAKEGTVDNQPQHF
TRBV4-3	.	TRBJ2-7	TRBD2	17	TGCGCCAGCAGCCTTTTTTTTTCGGGACTAGCGATATACGAGCAGTACTTC	CASSLFFSGLAIYEQYF
TRBV5-6	.	TRBJ1-1	TRBD1	13	TGTGCCAGCAGCGGCAGGGGGCGGACTGAAGCTTTCTTT	CASSGRGRTEAFF
TRBV10-3	few	TRBJ1-1	TRBD1	14	TGTGCCATCAGTGACTCAGGGGGGTTCACTGAAGCTTTCTTT	CAISDSGGFTEAFF
TRBV12-3/TRBV12-4	many	TRBJ2-2	.	13	TGTGCCAGCAGTCCTCAGGGGACCGGGGAGCTGTTTTTT	CASSPQGTGELFF